Presented here are 3 T cell receptor beta chains from one specimen sequenced in a study of OX40 agonist ivuxolimab in advanced cancers. Data came from immunoSEQ multiplex PCR; TCRdb stores just in-frame clones and leaves some out. This sample yields tens of thousands of clones, of which roughly 94% are seen a single time; roughly a tenth belongs to the top ten. Sequenced material: CD4+ or CD8+ T cells sorted from blood, taken in a trial of the OX40 agonist ivuxolimab. The receptors shown here come from an adult with an advanced solid tumor such as melanoma, head and neck, liver or kidney cancer.

The J gene is TRBJ2-1, the V gene TRBV19; TRBD1 matches at 7 bases. The V and J ends lost 0 bases and 2 bases, in that order; junction bases with no gene match: 4. CDR3 size: 16 residues. Per germline, CDR1 LNHDA and CDR2 SQIVND (reference sequence). The CDR3 sequence is CASSIDKGAAYNEQFF. The DNA for the CDR3 is TGTGCCAGTAGTATAGATAAGGGGGCGGCCTACAATGAGCAGTTCTTC. Drawing the rest from reference TRBV19 and TRBJ2-1, the complete variable domain is DGGITQSPKYLFRKEGQNVTLSCEQNLNHDAMYWYRQDPGQGLRLIYYSQIVNDFQKGDIAEGYSVSREKKESFPLTVTSAQKNPTAFYLCASSIDKGAAYNEQFFGPGTRLTVL.

This clone came up once. The chain combines TRBV5-1 with TRBJ2-1; D is unresolved. V dropped 0 bases and J dropped 1 base, with 8 bases sitting between them. Germline-derived CDR1 and CDR2 are SGHRS and YFSETQ. The length of the CDR3 is 15 residues. CDR3 residues: CASSLDGPSYNEQFF. CDR3 in DNA: TGCGCCAGCAGCTTGGACGGGCCTTCCTACAATGAGCAGTTCTTC.

V usage is TRBV28 and J usage is TRBJ2-7; D might be TRBD1 or TRBD2, each matching 6 bases. This CDR3 is 14 amino acids long. The V end was cut by 3 bases, the J end by 0 bases, with 9 bases between. CDR1 and CDR2 (germline): MDHEN, SYDVKM. In DNA, the CDR3 is TGTGCCAGCAGTTTCCGGGGGCTCTCCTACGAGCAGTACTTC. Protein: CASSFRGLSYEQYF.